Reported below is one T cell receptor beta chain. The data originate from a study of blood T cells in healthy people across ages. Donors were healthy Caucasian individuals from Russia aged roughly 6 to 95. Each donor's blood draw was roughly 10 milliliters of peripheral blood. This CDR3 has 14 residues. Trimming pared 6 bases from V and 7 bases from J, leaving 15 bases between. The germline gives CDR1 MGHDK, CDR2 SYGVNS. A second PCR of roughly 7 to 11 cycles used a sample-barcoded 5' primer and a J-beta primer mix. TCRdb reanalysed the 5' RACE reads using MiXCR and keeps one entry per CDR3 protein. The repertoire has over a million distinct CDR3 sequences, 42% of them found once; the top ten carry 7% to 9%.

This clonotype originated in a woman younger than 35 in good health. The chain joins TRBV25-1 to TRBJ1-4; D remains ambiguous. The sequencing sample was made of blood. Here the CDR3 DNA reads TGTGCCAGCAGCCGTGAGGGAACGGGTGAAAAACTGTTTTTT. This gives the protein CASSREGTGEKLFF.